The rows below give T cell receptor beta chains drawn from one sample of a study of T-cell memory formation after mild COVID-19. TCRdb ran MiXCR on the 5' RACE reads and lists one entry per CDR3 protein. The table has 390,000 or so distinct CDR3 sequences, 15% to 20% seen once. The sample taken for sequencing was PBMCs or a T cell subset sorted from them (not recorded which). The receptors originated from a man aged 18 to 30 who had mild COVID-19 (a few samples of this study predate the infection). Cell type and time point are not known. The CDR3 runs from the conserved cysteine through the conserved F or W. A D gene is named only where the DNA matches it firmly. The size field is filled for only some rows; it gives once, few, many or a size class.

>NA|NA|TRBJ1-1|TRBV3-1
CASSRDGHTEAFF
TGTGCCAGCAGCCGGGACGGTCACACTGAAGCTTTCTTT
>NA|many|TRBJ2-1|TRBV29-1
CSVRARGEYNEQFF
TGCAGCGTTAGGGCCAGGGGGGAATACAATGAGCAGTTCTTC
>NA|NA|TRBJ2-4|TRBV5-5
CASFGDQNIQYF
TGTGCCAGCTTTGGGGATCAAAACATTCAGTACTTC
>NA|few|TRBJ1-2|TRBV18
CASSPQEANDGYTF
TGTGCCAGCTCCCCCCAGGAGGCGAACGATGGCTACACCTTC
>TRBD1|NA|TRBJ2-1|TRBV24-1
CATSDPGQGRDNEQFF
TGTGCCACCAGTGACCCTGGACAGGGAAGAGACAATGAGCAGTTCTTC
>TRBD2|NA|TRBJ2-3|TRBV27
CASSGLAGPPDTQYF
TGTGCCAGCAGTGGACTAGCGGGCCCCCCGGATACGCAGTATTTT
>NA|NA|TRBJ2-1|TRBV12-3/TRBV12-4
CASSTDSNEQFF
TGTGCCAGCAGTACAGACTCCAATGAGCAGTTCTTC
>TRBD2|NA|TRBJ2-5|TRBV5-1
CASSPRTSGLETQYF
TGCGCCAGCAGCCCAAGGACTAGCGGGTTGGAGACCCAGTACTTC
>NA|NA|TRBJ1-1|TRBV4-3
CASSHRSGTVNTEAFF
TGCGCCAGCAGCCACCGCTCCGGGACGGTGAACACTGAAGCTTTCTTT
>NA|many|TRBJ1-1|TRBV5-1
CASSPGTGNTEAFF
TGCGCCAGCAGCCCCGGGACGGGGAACACTGAAGCTTTCTTT
>NA|NA|TRBJ2-1|TRBV7-8
CASSFPLDSPSRDEQFF
TGTGCCAGCAGCTTTCCCCTGGACTCTCCATCAAGGGATGAGCAGTTCTTC
>TRBD1|few|TRBJ1-6|TRBV12-3/TRBV12-4
CASQFTGVRSPLHF
TGTGCCAGCCAATTCACAGGGGTGCGATCACCCCTCCACTTT
>NA|few|TRBJ1-6|TRBV10-3
CAISELGADSPLHF
TGTGCCATCAGTGAGTTAGGGGCCGATTCACCCCTCCACTTT
>NA|NA|TRBJ1-2|TRBV7-2
CASSLDTGTGYTF
TGTGCCAGCAGCTTAGATACAGGGACCGGCTACACCTTC